Included here is one T cell receptor (beta chain) sequence, with context. This clone comes out as medium-sized (0.01 to 0.1%) from its frequency, since no count is listed. The specificity of this receptor is unknown. The CDR3 end is not reached by the read, which stops 3 residues before it; the germline J gene fills it in. The CDR3 numbers 14 residues from cysteine through phenylalanine. Only the CDR3 bases that were read are kept: 33 of them, in frame from base 1. Taken from the germline V gene (reference sequence), the CDR1 and CDR2 loops are DFQATT and SNEGSKA. The junction carries 15 bases between V and J, which are trimmed by 6 bases and 0 bases respectively. Every participant had a single incident cervical HPV16 infection, and women with prevalent HPV16 infections were excluded. Cervical HPV DNA was detected with MY09/MY11 PCR, and genotyping was done by dot-blot hybridization. Fifteen mL of heparinized blood were centrifuged, and the buffy coat was split into aliquots, frozen at -30 degrees C, and then kept at -80 degrees C. QIAGEN kits were used to extract genomic DNA from the buffy coat specimens.

TCR beta CDR3 regions were amplified by multiplex PCR from an average of roughly 1,300 ng genomic DNA per sample using the immunoSEQ assay. The assay corrected primer bias using a complete synthetic TCR repertoire to establish an amplification baseline. Amplicons were sequenced on the Illumina platform. As for the original processing: Error correction of the sequences involved clustering with frequency ratios plus a modified nearest-neighbor algorithm, after which the sequences were analyzed in the immunoSEQ Analyzer using IMGT gene definitions. At each rarefaction depth, TCR richness and evenness were averaged across 20 rarefaction repeats, and samples with fewer sequences than that depth were excluded. Wilcoxon rank sum tests with FDR correction were used to compare relative abundances of V, D and J genes between the groups. In the blinded duplicates, the intraclass correlation was just under 97% for TCR richness and averaged 76.4% across 65 to 85 gene segments. Sourced from immuneACCESS, this table was stored by TCRdb with only in-frame sequences that have V and J called. A share of the clones is absent; for the studies checked, an unresolved V gene accounts for under half, and the remainder has no known explanation. V and J calls plus clone size are reproduced from that table; the DNA served to infer D and trimming. The table for this sample shows under 30,000 clones. Jointly, the top ten make up less than 8.5% of the sample.

This sample is part of a study of T cells in women clearing cervical HPV infection (dated by TCRdb to 2016 to 2019). In the study overall: The cases were fewer than 30 women with histologically confirmed HPV16-related CIN3 or worse, and 2 of these cases were invasive cancers. The 20 to 25 controls were women who cleared a single incident HPV16 infection within 12 months without developing precancer or cancer. Blood from cases was drawn at the visit where the lesion was first identified, while blood from controls was drawn once the infection was no longer detected. Among cases, blood sampling occurred a median of about 150 days after lesion detection, with an interquartile range of about 80 to 210 days. Since only a few of the women had HLA typing available, the possibility that HLA type was acting as a confounder could not be ruled out. This exploratory proof-of-principle case-control study, nested within the Guanacaste HPV Natural History Study in Costa Rica, compared TCR repertoires among women with different cervical HPV16 outcomes. Cases and controls were matched on age within five years and on year of sample collection. Cases had a median age of roughly 36 years and controls had a median age of around 41, with no significant differences in baseline characteristics. The parent cohort enrolled around 9,800 women aged 18 or older in Guanacaste, Costa Rica, during about 1993 to 1994 and followed them for roughly seven years. Five blinded duplicates per group were added as quality controls, so that roughly 60 samples were obtained: 50 or so participants and some 10 replicates.

The investigation overall reported the following: Cases were distinguished from controls with an estimated AUC of 0.7 to 0.85 by random forest classifiers combining richness and V gene abundances. T-cell numbers per sample were unknown, so richness differences could reflect varying T-cell content rather than repertoire biology. The cross-sectional design could not show whether the associations came before the infection or were a result of it, and neither effector/memory subsets nor HPV-specific T cells were isolated. Across sequencing depths, CIN3+ cases showed significantly higher TCR repertoire richness than controls, but evenness did not differ between the groups. Cases had lower TRBV6-7 relative abundance than controls (approximately 0.11% versus 0.16%; Bonferroni P = 0.0008).

The TCR sequence derives from a woman aged 18 to 75 with a cervical HPV16 infection that either progressed to CIN3+ or cleared (not recorded which). Sequencing input: blood buffy coat. The chain is assembled from TRBV20-1 and TRBJ2-7; the best D guess is TRBD1, with 6 bases matching. The CDR3 sequence is CSAEDRQDSYEQYF. The CDR3 bases that were read are TGCAGTGCAGAAGACAGACAGGACTCCTACGAG.